This T cell receptor (beta chain) was documented in a study of shared clonotypes between healthy human individuals. Findings and caveats of the study: It was the non-shared clonotypes that had lower generation probabilities than clonotypes shared by all four donors.

Using immunoSEQ multiplex PCR, the repertoire was profiled, and TCRdb retains in-frame clones only, with some absent. The table shows 600,000 to 750,000 clones, with around 77% occurring only once. Germline CDR1 LNHDA, CDR2 SQIVND (reference sequence). The V end lost 3 bases, the J end lost 2 bases, and 17 bases lay between the germline ends. There are 17 residues in the CDR3. Details on this clone: Its antigen is as yet unknown.

Adult donors, all healthy and HIV-negative, had no recent acute infections or vaccinations. What was sequenced was memory CD4+ T cells sorted from blood. Subset: CD45RA-negative fraction. V gene TRBV19 combines with J gene TRBJ1-3, with D maybe TRBD1 (5 bases). The receptor was isolated from a woman aged 30 to 39 in good health. CDR3 sequence (DNA): TGTGCCAGTAGTATCACCTCGACAGAGAGCGCTGGAAACACCATATATTTT. It codes for CASSITSTESAGNTIYF.